The source of this T cell receptor beta chain is a study of Tregs in tolerant kidney transplant recipients. Mixed chimerism was transient after nonmyeloablative marrow transplants from related graft donors. Regarding the study as a whole: Nucleotide sequences could not be compared across some patients' samples due to primer changes.

Concerning this clone: Its antigen is as yet unknown.

CDR1 is SNHLY and CDR2 is FYNNEI in the germline V gene. V trimming: 8 bases; J trimming: 3 bases; junction bases outside the gene matches: 2. CDR3 size: 13 residues. Libraries were prepared by immunoSEQ multiplex PCR; TCRdb keeps only in-frame clonotypes and omits some of them. Among around 61,000 clones listed, 70% to 90% were seen once. This specimen was CD4+ T cells from blood (PBMCs), taken 6 months after the transplant. The chain carries TRBV2 and TRBJ2-3; 10 nucleotides match TRBD1. The clonotype was recovered from a human patient who received a combined kidney and bone marrow transplant. Part of the T cell pool may stem from the graft donor. The CDR3 region has the DNA TGTGCCAGCGGACAGGGGGGAACAGATACGCAGTATTTT. It specifies CASGQGGTDTQYF.